These 7 T cell receptor beta chains were sequenced from one sample in a study of spatial heterogeneity in lung cancer. TCRdb re-called the 5' RACE reads with MiXCR, one entry per CDR3 protein. The profile shows some 87,000 distinct CDR3 sequences, roughly 10% of them singletons. Time point given: sample taken at primary tumor resection. Whole RNA came from tumor, nontumor lung or frozen PBMC and was sequenced without being sorted. Sample: PBMCs, taken at surgery. These receptors all stem from a male donor with early-stage non-small cell lung cancer.

This clonotype was observed a handful of times. The chain combines TRBV10-3 with TRBJ2-3; 7 bases are shared with TRBD1. Per germline, CDR1 ENHRY and CDR2 SYGVKD. J lost 1 base, V lost 4 bases, and 5 bases had no gene match. This CDR3 contains 15 residues. CDR3 nucleotides: TGTGCCATCAGTGCTTACAGGGGTCGCACAGATACGCAGTATTTT. Translating it yields CAISAYRGRTDTQYF.

The chain recombines TRBV29-1 with TRBJ1-1; D unresolved. The V end lost 4 bases, the J end lost 1 base, and 13 bases lay between the germline ends. The CDR3 extends over 14 amino acids. Germline loops: CDR1 SQVTM, CDR2 ANQGSEA. This CDR3 reads CSVVRESGNTEAFF. In DNA, the CDR3 is TGCAGCGTTGTGCGGGAATCGGGGAACACTGAAGCTTTCTTT.

This clonotype was found many times. V and J are TRBV29-1 and TRBJ1-2; 7 bases agree with TRBD1. Trimming removed 6 bases from V and 5 bases from J; junction bases left unmatched: 6. The CDR3 consists of 12 residues. The germline CDR1 and CDR2 sequences are SQVTM and ANQGSEA. CDR3 region: CSVRGTDYGYTF. The DNA for the CDR3 is TGCAGCGTCCGGGGGACAGATTATGGCTACACCTTC.

This clonotype was observed a few times. CDR3 sequence: CASQNSNQPQHF. The CDR3, as DNA: TGTGCCAGCCAAAATAGCAATCAGCCCCAGCATTTT. This rearrangement joins TRBV28 to TRBJ1-5; D remains unclear. CDR1 is MDHEN and CDR2 is SYDVKM in the germline V gene. Deletions cut 8 bases from V and 0 bases from J, with 5 bases between. This CDR3 has 12 residues.

This clonotype was counted at least ten times. The V gene is TRBV20-1, the J gene TRBJ2-3; 8 nucleotides align to TRBD2. Germline V gene lookup returns CDR1 DFQATT and CDR2 SNEGSKA (reference sequence). The CDR3 is 14 amino acids. With 5 bases clipped from V and 0 bases from J, the junction kept 4 bases outside the gene matches. The CDR3 DNA follows: TGCAGTGCTGAGCGGGAGTGGAGCACAGATACGCAGTATTTT. As protein: CSAEREWSTDTQYF.

In its sample, this clonotype was seen many times. The J gene is TRBJ1-6, the V gene TRBV28; possible D gene TRBD1, 5 bases. This CDR3 has 12 residues. The germline V and J ends were trimmed by 7 bases and 13 bases, with 14 bases remaining between them. CDR1 is MDHEN, CDR2 SYDVKM, per germline. This CDR3 reads CASTATGTPLHF. The DNA of the CDR3 is TGTGCCAGCACCGCAACCGGGACGCCCCTCCACTTT. Full variable domain (outside the CDR3, taken from reference TRBV28 and TRBJ1-6): DVKVTQSSRYLVKRTGEKVFLECVQDMDHENMFWYRQDPGLGLRLIYFSYDVKMKEKGDIPEGYSVSREKKERFSLILESASTNQTSMYLCASTATGTPLHFGNGTRLTVT.

This chain joins TRBV5-5 and TRBJ2-7; 9 bases map to TRBD1. V dropped 3 bases and J dropped 3; count of bases not matched to a gene: 10. Germline lookup yields CDR1 SGHKS and CDR2 YYEKEE (reference sequence). CDR3 length equals 16 residues. The CDR3 DNA sequence: TGTGCCAGCAGCTCGTCGAGAACAGGGGGCATCTACGAGCAGTACTTC. It yields the protein CASSSSRTGGIYEQYF.